This record looks at one TCR beta chain sequence and its context. The data derive from a study of blood T cell repertoires in COVID-19. Study overall: From T cells, B-cell-depleted T cells, or PBMCs came the material, which was cDNA or gDNA.

The V and J ends lost 5 bases and 3 bases respectively, with 22 bases between them. Germline CDR1 SGHTA, CDR2 FQGTGA. The length of the CDR3 is 17 residues. As originally analysed: Estimation of nucleated cell counts relied on the amplification of reference gene primers. Libraries were prepared by immunoSEQ multiplex PCR; TCRdb keeps only in-frame clonotypes and omits some of them. V, J and clone size reflect that table, while D and trimming were determined from the DNA. This table holds 470,000 or so clones, 80% to 90% found once. J is TRBJ2-5 and V is TRBV7-3, with D possibly matching TRBD1 (6 bases). Sequencing input: peripheral blood. This clonotype originated in a human donor in a cohort sampled during active COVID-19. The CDR3 nucleotides read TGTGCCAGCAGCCAGTCCTCGGGGCAGGGGATGGAAGAGACCCAGTACTTC. Translated, it gives CASSQSSGQGMEETQYF.